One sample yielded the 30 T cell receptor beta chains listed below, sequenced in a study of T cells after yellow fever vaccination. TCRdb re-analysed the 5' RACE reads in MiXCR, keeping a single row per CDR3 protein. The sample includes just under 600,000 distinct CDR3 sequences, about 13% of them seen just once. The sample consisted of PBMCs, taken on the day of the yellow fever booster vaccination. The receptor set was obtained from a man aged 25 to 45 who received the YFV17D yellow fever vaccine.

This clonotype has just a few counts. CDR3 residues: CASSDLARTSGYNEQFF. In DNA, the CDR3 is TGTGCCAGCAGCGATCTGGCCCGGACTAGCGGATACAATGAGCAGTTCTTC. The chain is built from TRBV5-4 and TRBJ2-1, with 10 nucleotides matching TRBD2. The CDR3 spans 17 residues. V lost 4 bases to trimming and J lost 4 bases; unmatched junction nucleotides: 11. Germline CDR1 reads SGHNT; CDR2 reads YYREEE (reference sequence).

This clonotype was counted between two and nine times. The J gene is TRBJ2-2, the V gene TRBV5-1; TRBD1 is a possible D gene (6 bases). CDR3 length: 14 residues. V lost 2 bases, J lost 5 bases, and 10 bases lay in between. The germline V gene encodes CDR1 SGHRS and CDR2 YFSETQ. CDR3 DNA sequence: TGCGCCAGCAGCTTACCAGGGGAAACCGGGGAGCTGTTTTTT. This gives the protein CASSLPGETGELFF.

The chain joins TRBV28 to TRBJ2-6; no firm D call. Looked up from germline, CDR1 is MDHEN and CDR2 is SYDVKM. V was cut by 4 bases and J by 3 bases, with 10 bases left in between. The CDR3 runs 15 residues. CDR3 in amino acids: CASSSYFSGANVLTF. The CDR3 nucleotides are TGTGCCAGCAGTTCCTATTTCAGTGGGGCCAACGTCCTGACTTTC.

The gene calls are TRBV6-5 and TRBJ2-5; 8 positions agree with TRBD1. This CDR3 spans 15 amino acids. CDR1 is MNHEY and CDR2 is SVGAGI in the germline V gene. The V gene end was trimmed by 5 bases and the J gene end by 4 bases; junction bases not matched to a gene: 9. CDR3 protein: CASSNRDRPRETQYF. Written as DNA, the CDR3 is TGTGCCAGCAGTAACCGGGACAGGCCGCGAGAGACCCAGTACTTC.

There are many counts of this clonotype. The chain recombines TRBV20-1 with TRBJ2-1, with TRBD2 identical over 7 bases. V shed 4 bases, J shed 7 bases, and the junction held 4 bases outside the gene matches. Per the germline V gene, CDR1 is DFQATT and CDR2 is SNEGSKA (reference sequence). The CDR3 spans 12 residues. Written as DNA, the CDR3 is TGCAGTGCTACGGGCGGGGGTAATGAGCAGTTCTTC. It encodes CSATGGGNEQFF.

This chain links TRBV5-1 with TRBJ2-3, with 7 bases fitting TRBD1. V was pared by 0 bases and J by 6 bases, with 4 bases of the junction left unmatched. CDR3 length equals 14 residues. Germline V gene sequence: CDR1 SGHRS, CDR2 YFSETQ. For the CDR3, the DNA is TGCGCCAGCAGCTTGGACAGGGGACGGGATACGCAGTATTTT. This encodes CASSLDRGRDTQYF. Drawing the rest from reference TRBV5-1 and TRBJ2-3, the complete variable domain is KAGVTQTPRYLIKTRGQQVTLSCSPISGHRSVSWYQQTPGQGLQFLFEYFSETQRNKGNFPGRFSGRQFSNSRSEMNVSTLELGDSALYLCASSLDRGRDTQYFGPGTRLTVL.

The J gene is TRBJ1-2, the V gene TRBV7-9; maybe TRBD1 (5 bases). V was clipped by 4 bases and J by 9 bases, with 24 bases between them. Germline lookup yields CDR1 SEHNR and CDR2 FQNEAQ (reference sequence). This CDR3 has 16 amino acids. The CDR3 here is CASSSRGDANSGCYTF. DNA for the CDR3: TGTGCCAGCAGCTCTAGGGGCGACGCCAACTCGGGTTGCTACACCTTC.

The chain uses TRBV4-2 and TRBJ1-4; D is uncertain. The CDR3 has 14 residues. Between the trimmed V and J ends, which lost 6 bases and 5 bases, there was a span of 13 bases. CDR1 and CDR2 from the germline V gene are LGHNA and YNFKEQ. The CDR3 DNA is TGTGCCAGCAGTCCCGCCGTGCCCAATGAAAAACTGTTTTTT. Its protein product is CASSPAVPNEKLFF.

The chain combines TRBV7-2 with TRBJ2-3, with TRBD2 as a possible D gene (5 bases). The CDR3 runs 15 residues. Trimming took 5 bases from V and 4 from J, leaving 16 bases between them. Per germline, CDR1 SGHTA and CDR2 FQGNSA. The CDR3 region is CASSDHRRVSDTQYF. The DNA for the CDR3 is TGTGCCAGCAGCGATCATAGGCGGGTCTCAGATACGCAGTATTTT.

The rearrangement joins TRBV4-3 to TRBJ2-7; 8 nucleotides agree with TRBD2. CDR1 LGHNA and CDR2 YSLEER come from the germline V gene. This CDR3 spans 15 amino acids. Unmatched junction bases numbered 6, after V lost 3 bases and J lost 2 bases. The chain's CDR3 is CASSHQRELPYEQYF. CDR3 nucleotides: TGCGCCAGCAGCCACCAGCGGGAGCTACCCTACGAGCAGTACTTC.

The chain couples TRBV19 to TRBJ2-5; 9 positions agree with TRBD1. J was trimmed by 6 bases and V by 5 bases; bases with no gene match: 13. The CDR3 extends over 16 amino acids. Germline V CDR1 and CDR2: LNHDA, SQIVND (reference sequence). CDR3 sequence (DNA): TGTGCCAGTAGTCCCTCTGGAGGGACAGGGTCGAAGACCCAGTACTTC. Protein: CASSPSGGTGSKTQYF.

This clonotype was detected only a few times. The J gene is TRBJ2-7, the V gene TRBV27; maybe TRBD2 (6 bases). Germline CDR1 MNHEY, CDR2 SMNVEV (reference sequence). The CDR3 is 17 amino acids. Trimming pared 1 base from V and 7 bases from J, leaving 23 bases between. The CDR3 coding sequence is TGTGCCAGCAGTTTATTCGGTCGACTAGTTGGATTGGGTGAGCAGTACTTC. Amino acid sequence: CASSLFGRLVGLGEQYF.

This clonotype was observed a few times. CDR3 in DNA: TGTGCCAGCAGCCCCGACTCATTCTCCTACAATGAGCAGTTCTTC. Protein: CASSPDSFSYNEQFF. The chain links TRBV6-1 to TRBJ2-1; the D is unclear. V lost 6 bases, J lost 0 bases, and 12 bases lay in between. Germline loops: CDR1 MNHNS, CDR2 SASEGT. The CDR3 has 15 residues.

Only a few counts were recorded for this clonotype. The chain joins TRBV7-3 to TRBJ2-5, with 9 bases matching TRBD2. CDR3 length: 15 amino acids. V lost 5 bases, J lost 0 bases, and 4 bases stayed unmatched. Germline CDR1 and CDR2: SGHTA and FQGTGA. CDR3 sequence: CASSMLAGNQETQYF. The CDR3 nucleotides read TGTGCCAGCAGCATGCTAGCGGGAAACCAAGAGACCCAGTACTTC.

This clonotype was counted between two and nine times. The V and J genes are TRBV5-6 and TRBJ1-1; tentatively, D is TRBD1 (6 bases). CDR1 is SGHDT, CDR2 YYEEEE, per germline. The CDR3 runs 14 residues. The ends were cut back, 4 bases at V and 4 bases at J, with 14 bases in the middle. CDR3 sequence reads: CASSRTGPGTEAFF. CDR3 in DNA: TGTGCCAGCAGCAGAACAGGGCCGGGCACTGAAGCTTTCTTT.

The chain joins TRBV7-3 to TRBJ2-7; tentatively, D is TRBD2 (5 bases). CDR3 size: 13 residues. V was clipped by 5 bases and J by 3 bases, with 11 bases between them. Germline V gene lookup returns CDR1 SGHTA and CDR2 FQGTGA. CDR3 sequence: CASSQDLYYEQYF. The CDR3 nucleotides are TGTGCCAGCAGCCAGGACTTATACTACGAGCAGTACTTC. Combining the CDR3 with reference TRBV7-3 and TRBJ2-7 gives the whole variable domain GAGVSQTPSNKVTEKGKYVELRCDPISGHTALYWYRQSLGQGPEFLIYFQGTGAADDSGLPNDRFFAVRPEGSVSTLKIQRTERGDSAVYLCASSQDLYYEQYFGPGTRLTVT.

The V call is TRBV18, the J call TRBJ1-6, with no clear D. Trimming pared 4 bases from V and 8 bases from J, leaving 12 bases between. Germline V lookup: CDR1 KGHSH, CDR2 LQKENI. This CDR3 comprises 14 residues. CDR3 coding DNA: TGTGCCAGCTCACGAGTCGATAAGGATTCACCCCTCCACTTT. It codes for CASSRVDKDSPLHF.

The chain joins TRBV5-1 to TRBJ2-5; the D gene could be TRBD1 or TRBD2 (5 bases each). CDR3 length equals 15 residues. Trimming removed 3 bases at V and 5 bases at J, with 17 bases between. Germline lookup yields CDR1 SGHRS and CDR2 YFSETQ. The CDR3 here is CASSSEDPWGETQYF. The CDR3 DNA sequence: TGCGCCAGCAGCTCCGAAGACCCGTGGGGGGAGACCCAGTACTTC.

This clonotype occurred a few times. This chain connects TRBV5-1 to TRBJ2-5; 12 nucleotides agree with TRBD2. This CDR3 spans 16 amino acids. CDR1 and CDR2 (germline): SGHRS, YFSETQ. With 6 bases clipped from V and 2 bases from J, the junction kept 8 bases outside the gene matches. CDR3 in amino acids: CASNFLAGGFQETQYF. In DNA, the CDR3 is TGCGCCAGCAACTTCCTAGCGGGAGGGTTTCAAGAGACCCAGTACTTC.

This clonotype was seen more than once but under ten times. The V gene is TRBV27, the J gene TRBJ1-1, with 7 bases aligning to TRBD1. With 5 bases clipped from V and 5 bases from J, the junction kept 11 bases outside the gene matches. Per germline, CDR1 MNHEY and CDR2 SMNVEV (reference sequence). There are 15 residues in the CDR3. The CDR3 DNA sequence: TGTGCCAGCAGTAGACAGGGTGTAGGGGAGACTGAAGCTTTCTTT. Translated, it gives CASSRQGVGETEAFF.

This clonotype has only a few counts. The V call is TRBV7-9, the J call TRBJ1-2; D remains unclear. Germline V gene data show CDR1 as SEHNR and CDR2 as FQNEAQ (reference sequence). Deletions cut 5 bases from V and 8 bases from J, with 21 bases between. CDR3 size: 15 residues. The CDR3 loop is CASSLLVGRVQGYTF. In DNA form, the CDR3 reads TGTGCCAGCAGCCTCCTGGTAGGGAGGGTTCAGGGCTACACCTTC.

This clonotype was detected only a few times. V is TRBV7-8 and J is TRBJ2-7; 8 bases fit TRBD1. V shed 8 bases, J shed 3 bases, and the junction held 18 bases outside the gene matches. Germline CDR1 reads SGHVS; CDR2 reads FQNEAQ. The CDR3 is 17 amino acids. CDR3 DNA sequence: TGTGCCAGCGCAGCGAGGGGGGCTGACAGGGGATTCTACGAGCAGTACTTC. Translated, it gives CASAARGADRGFYEQYF. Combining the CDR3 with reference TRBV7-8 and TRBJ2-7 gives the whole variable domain GAGVSQSPRYKVAKRGQDVALRCDPISGHVSLFWYQQALGQGPEFLTYFQNEAQLDKSGLPSDRFFAERPEGSVSTLKIQRTQQEDSAVYLCASAARGADRGFYEQYFGPGTRLTVT.

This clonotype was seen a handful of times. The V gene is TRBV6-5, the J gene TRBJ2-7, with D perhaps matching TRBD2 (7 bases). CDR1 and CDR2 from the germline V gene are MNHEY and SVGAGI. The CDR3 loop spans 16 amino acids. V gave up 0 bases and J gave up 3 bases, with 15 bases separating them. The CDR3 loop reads CASSYSTGGANYEQYF. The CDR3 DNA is TGTGCCAGCAGTTACTCGACGGGGGGCGCGAACTACGAGCAGTACTTC.

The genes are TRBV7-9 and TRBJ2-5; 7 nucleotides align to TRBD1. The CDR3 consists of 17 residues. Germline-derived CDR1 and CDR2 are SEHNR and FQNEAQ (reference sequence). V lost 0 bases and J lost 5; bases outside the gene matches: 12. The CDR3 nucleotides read TGTGCCAGCAGCTTAGCCCACTTGACTACAGGGGCGGAGACCCAGTACTTC. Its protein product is CASSLAHLTTGAETQYF.

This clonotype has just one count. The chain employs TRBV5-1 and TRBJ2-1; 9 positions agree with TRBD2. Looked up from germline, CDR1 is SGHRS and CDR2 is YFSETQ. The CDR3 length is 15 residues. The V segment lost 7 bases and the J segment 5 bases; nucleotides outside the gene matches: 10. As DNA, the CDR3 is TGCGCCAGCGGGCAAGAACTAGCGGGCGACAATGAGCAGTTCTTC. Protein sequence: CASGQELAGDNEQFF.

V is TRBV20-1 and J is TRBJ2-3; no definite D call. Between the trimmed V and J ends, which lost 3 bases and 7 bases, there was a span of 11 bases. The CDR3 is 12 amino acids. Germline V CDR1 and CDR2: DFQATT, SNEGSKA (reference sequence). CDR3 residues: CSASPDSNTQYF. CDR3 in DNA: TGCAGTGCTAGCCCTGACTCGAATACGCAGTATTTT.

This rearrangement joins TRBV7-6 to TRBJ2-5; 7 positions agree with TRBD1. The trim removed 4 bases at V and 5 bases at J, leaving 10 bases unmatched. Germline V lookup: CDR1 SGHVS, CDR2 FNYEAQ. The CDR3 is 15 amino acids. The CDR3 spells CASSSPPTGAETQYF. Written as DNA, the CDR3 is TGTGCCAGCAGCTCCCCCCCTACAGGGGCCGAGACCCAGTACTTC.

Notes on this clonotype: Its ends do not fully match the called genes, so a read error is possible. The chain's CDR3 is CASSSYLAGGLLF. CDR3 DNA sequence: TGTGCCAGCAGCTCCTATCTAGCGGGAGGTCTTCTCTTC. V is TRBV7-9 and J is TRBJ2-1; 11 nucleotides match TRBD2. From germline, CDR1 is SEHNR and CDR2 FQNEAQ (reference sequence). This CDR3 contains 13 residues.

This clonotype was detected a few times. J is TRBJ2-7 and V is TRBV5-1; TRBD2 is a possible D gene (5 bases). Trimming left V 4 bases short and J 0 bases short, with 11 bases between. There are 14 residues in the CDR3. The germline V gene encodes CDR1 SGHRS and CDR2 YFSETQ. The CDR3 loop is CASSVEGDSYEQYF. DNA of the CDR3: TGCGCCAGCAGCGTCGAGGGCGACTCCTACGAGCAGTACTTC. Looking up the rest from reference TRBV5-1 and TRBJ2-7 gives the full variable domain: KAGVTQTPRYLIKTRGQQVTLSCSPISGHRSVSWYQQTPGQGLQFLFEYFSETQRNKGNFPGRFSGRQFSNSRSEMNVSTLELGDSALYLCASSVEGDSYEQYFGPGTRLTVT.

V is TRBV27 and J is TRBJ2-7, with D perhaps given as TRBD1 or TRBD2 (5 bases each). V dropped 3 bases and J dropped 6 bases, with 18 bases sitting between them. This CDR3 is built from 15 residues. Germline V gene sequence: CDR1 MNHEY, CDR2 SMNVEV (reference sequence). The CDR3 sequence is CASSFGTSSLPEQYF. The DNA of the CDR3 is TGTGCCAGCAGTTTCGGGACCTCATCCCTCCCCGAGCAGTACTTC.